Following are 31 T cell receptor beta chains from one sample sequenced in a study of blood T cells in healthy people across ages. The authors ran a second PCR of roughly 7 to 11 cycles using a sample-barcoded 5' primer and a J-beta primer mix. MiXCR was run by TCRdb on the 5' RACE reads, yielding one entry per CDR3 protein. This sample has around 800,000 distinct CDR3 sequences, with 40% to 50% found just once. Sequencing was done on a sample of blood. The receptors derive from a man aged 55-75 years in good health.

The chain has TRBV3-1 and TRBJ2-1, with 9 bases lining up with TRBD2. The CDR3 spans 16 residues. Trimming cost V 1 base and J 6 bases; bases outside gene matches: 7. Germline CDR1 LGHDT, CDR2 YNNKEL (reference sequence). The CDR3 region has the DNA TGTGCCAGCAGCCAAGCAGGCGGGGGGGCCTTCAATGAGCAGTTCTTC. Residues: CASSQAGGGAFNEQFF.

This clonotype was detected ten times or more. The J gene is TRBJ2-5, the V gene TRBV5-6, with D unclear. CDR1 and CDR2 (germline): SGHDT, YYEEEE. The CDR3 sequence is 14 residues long. The germline V and J ends were trimmed by 0 bases and 3 bases, with 9 bases remaining between them. CDR3 in DNA: TGTGCCAGCAGCTTGGCCGATGGGGAAGAGACCCAGTACTTC. This codes for CASSLADGEETQYF. Using reference TRBV5-6 and TRBJ2-5 for the parts outside the CDR3, the full variable domain is DAGVTQSPTHLIKTRGQQVTLRCSPKSGHDTVSWYQQALGQGPQFIFQYYEEEERQRGNFPDRFSGHQFPNYSSELNVNALLLGDSALYLCASSLADGEETQYFGPGTRLLVL.

This clonotype has a handful of counts. The CDR3 DNA follows: TGTGCCAGCAGTGCGGGACTAGCGGGGGACCAAGAGACCCAGTACTTC. Its translation: CASSAGLAGDQETQYF. The J gene is TRBJ2-5, the V gene TRBV12-3 or TRBV12-4; 14 bases map to TRBD2. The CDR3 is 16 residues long. V lost 5 bases, J lost 0 bases, and 2 bases stayed unmatched.

The chain combines TRBV7-2 with TRBJ2-3; a weak D match, TRBD1 (5 bases). Trimming removed 5 bases from V and 3 bases from J, with 15 bases in between. The CDR3 has 15 residues. Germline V gene lookup returns CDR1 SGHTA and CDR2 FQGNSA. This CDR3 is CASSRDSLRTDTQYF. CDR3 bases: TGTGCCAGCAGCCGTGACAGTCTCAGAACAGATACGCAGTATTTT.

The rearrangement joins TRBV12-3 or TRBV12-4 to TRBJ1-1; D is uncertain. Trimming took off 3 bases at V and 1 base at J, with 9 bases between the two ends. The CDR3 runs 14 residues. The CDR3 region has the DNA TGTGCCAGCAGTTTCGTTCGCGGGAACACTGAAGCTTTCTTT. This codes for CASSFVRGNTEAFF.

The rearrangement uses TRBV24-1 and TRBJ2-1; D is ambiguous. With 5 bases removed from V and 6 bases from J, the gap between germline ends came to 10 bases. Per germline, CDR1 KGHDR and CDR2 SFDVKD. The CDR3 is made up of 13 amino acids. DNA for the CDR3: TGTGCCACCAGTGTTCAGAATGGCAATGAGCAGTTCTTC. This translates into CATSVQNGNEQFF.

The CDR3 region is CASSFRDSPYEQYF. Here the CDR3 DNA reads TGTGCCAGCAGCTTCCGGGACAGCCCCTACGAGCAGTACTTC. The V and J genes are TRBV7-2 and TRBJ2-7; 7 bases agree with TRBD1. This CDR3 is built from 14 residues. V lost 3 bases and J lost 2; bases outside the gene matches: 4. Germline CDR1 is SGHTA and CDR2 is FQGNSA. Using reference TRBV7-2 and TRBJ2-7 for the parts outside the CDR3, the full variable domain is GAGVSQSPSNKVTEKGKDVELRCDPISGHTALYWYRQSLGQGLEFLIYFQGNSAPDKSGLPSDRFSAERTGGSVSTLTIQRTQQEDSAVYLCASSFRDSPYEQYFGPGTRLTVT.

This clonotype was observed a handful of times. The chain has TRBV20-1 and TRBJ2-2; no firm D call. CDR3 length equals 13 residues. Germline assignment: CDR1 DFQATT and CDR2 SNEGSKA (reference sequence). V gave up 1 base and J gave up 4 bases, with 7 bases separating them. CDR3 protein: CSARGPGTGELFF. The CDR3 DNA sequence: TGCAGTGCTAGAGGCCCCGGCACCGGGGAGCTGTTTTTT.

This clonotype was seen many times. This chain joins TRBV6-2 or TRBV6-3 and TRBJ2-7; D ambiguous. The CDR3 length is 16 residues. V lost 7 bases to trimming and J lost 2 bases, with 21 bases between them. Germline CDR1 reads MNHEY; CDR2 reads SVGEGT. The chain's CDR3 is CASNHNPHGNTYEQYF. In nucleotides, the CDR3 is TGTGCCAGCAACCACAACCCTCATGGGAACACCTACGAGCAGTACTTC.

A few counts support this clonotype. The rearrangement joins TRBV12-3 or TRBV12-4 to TRBJ2-1; a weak D match, TRBD2 (5 bases). This CDR3 is 16 amino acids long. V was clipped by 6 bases and J by 0 bases, with 15 bases between them. CDR3 in amino acids: CASSPPQRLSYNEQFF. The CDR3 bases are TGTGCCAGCAGCCCCCCGCAGCGGCTCTCCTACAATGAGCAGTTCTTC.

V usage is TRBV9 and J usage is TRBJ2-3; the D call may be TRBD1 or TRBD2 (5 bases each). This CDR3 has 18 residues. Germline V gives CDR1 SGDLS, CDR2 YYNGEE. The V and J ends lost 4 bases and 0 bases respectively, with 21 bases between them. The CDR3 DNA follows: TGTGCCAGCAGCCCCGAGAGGGGCGGGTATACTAGCACAGATACGCAGTATTTT. Protein sequence: CASSPERGGYTSTDTQYF.

This clonotype was observed a handful of times. For the CDR3, the DNA is TGTGCCAGCAGTTACGTCTATCAAGAGACCCAGTACTTC. This translates into CASSYVYQETQYF. The V call is TRBV6-2 or TRBV6-3, the J call TRBJ2-5; no firm D call. Per germline, CDR1 MNHEY and CDR2 SVGEGT. The V and J ends lost 2 bases and 2 bases respectively, with 6 bases between them. This CDR3 region has 13 residues.

This clonotype was seen a handful of times. The gene calls are TRBV18 and TRBJ1-5; D is perhaps TRBD1 (5 bases). Trimming cost V 3 bases and J 6 bases, with 9 bases left between them. The germline V gene has CDR1 KGHSH and CDR2 LQKENI. The CDR3 runs to 13 residues. This CDR3 is CASSPGGSQPQHF. The CDR3 DNA reads as TGTGCCAGCTCACCGGGGGGAAGTCAGCCCCAGCATTTT.

The sample holds a few counts of this clonotype. The CDR3 DNA follows: TGTGCCAGCCACAGCACGAAGGACTGCAAAGAGACCCAGTACTTC. This encodes CASHSTKDCKETQYF. The rearrangement links TRBV21-1 to TRBJ2-5; no DNA check was done on the table's D call, TRBD2. TRBV21-1 represents a pseudogene. This CDR3 is built from 15 residues.

The table lists this clonotype with a few counts. V is TRBV5-1 and J is TRBJ2-2; 9 bases map to TRBD1. The CDR3 is 15 residues long. Per the germline V gene, CDR1 is SGHRS and CDR2 is YFSETQ. With V trimmed by 5 bases and J by 2 bases, 4 bases remained unmatched. As DNA, the CDR3 is TGCGCCAGCAGGCGGACAGGGGCCAACACCGGGGAGCTGTTTTTT. It translates to CASRRTGANTGELFF.

This clonotype was recorded at least ten times. The chain recombines TRBV29-1 with TRBJ2-5, with a weak D call TRBD1 (6 bases). V lost 7 bases to trimming and J lost 9 bases, with 18 bases between them. The CDR3 contains 12 residues. Germline values: CDR1 SQVTM, CDR2 ANQGSEA. The CDR3 here is CSALQGTTSQYF. The CDR3 DNA reads as TGCAGCGCTTTACAGGGCACGACGTCCCAGTACTTC. Filled out from reference TRBV29-1 and TRBJ2-5, the complete variable domain reads SAVISQKPSRDICQRGTSLTIQCQVDSQVTMMFWYRQQPGQSLTLIATANQGSEATYESGFVIDKFPISRPNLTFSTLTVSNMSPEDSSIYLCSALQGTTSQYFGPGTRLLVL.

This clonotype turned up a few times. The rearrangement uses TRBV6-5 and TRBJ2-6; D gene uncertain. Germline V gene sequence: CDR1 MNHEY, CDR2 SVGAGI. Trimming took off 6 bases at V and 4 bases at J, with 7 bases between the two ends. This CDR3 comprises 13 residues. CDR3 nucleotide sequence: TGTGCCAGCAGGACTCAAGGGGCCAACGTCCTGACTTTC. Protein sequence: CASRTQGANVLTF.

The sample holds a few counts of this clonotype. This CDR3 reads CASSYKGPRTNEKLFF. Written as DNA, the CDR3 is TGTGCCAGCAGTTACAAGGGGCCCAGGACTAATGAAAAACTGTTTTTT. V gene TRBV6-5 combines with J gene TRBJ1-4; a weak D match, TRBD1 (5 bases). V lost 2 bases and J lost 2, with 12 bases in between. The CDR3 has 16 amino acids. In germline, CDR1 is MNHEY, CDR2 SVGAGI.

The chain is built from TRBV9 and TRBJ2-7, with 8 bases fitting TRBD2. With 0 bases clipped from V and 3 bases from J, the junction kept 2 bases outside the gene matches. CDR3 length equals 14 residues. CDR1 and CDR2 from the germline V gene are SGDLS and YYNGEE. The CDR3 spells CASSVAGGIYEQYF. CDR3 bases: TGTGCCAGCAGCGTAGCGGGGGGGATCTACGAGCAGTACTTC.

The chain recombines TRBV9 with TRBJ2-5; 7 bases agree with TRBD1. With V trimmed by 0 bases and J by 2 bases, 7 bases remained unmatched. Looked up from germline, CDR1 is SGDLS and CDR2 is YYNGEE. The CDR3 runs 16 residues. CDR3 DNA: TGTGCCAGCAGCGTAGGTACAGGGGTCAAACAAGAGACCCAGTACTTC. This encodes CASSVGTGVKQETQYF.

The chain employs TRBV2 and TRBJ1-4, with TRBD1 matching over 7 bases. Germline CDR1 reads SNHLY; CDR2 reads FYNNEI. The V gene end was trimmed by 7 bases and the J gene end by 5 bases; junction bases not matched to a gene: 7. The CDR3 is 14 amino acids. The CDR3 region has the DNA TGTGCCAGCAACCCGGGACAGATAAATGAAAAACTGTTTTTT. Protein product: CASNPGQINEKLFF.

V gene TRBV3-1 combines with J gene TRBJ2-6; possible D gene TRBD1, 6 bases. Germline loops: CDR1 LGHDT, CDR2 YNNKEL (reference sequence). Trimming left V 3 bases short and J 0 bases short, with 9 bases between. CDR3 length: 16 amino acids. Here the CDR3 reads CASSHEGVSGANVLTF. The CDR3 DNA follows: TGTGCCAGCAGCCATGAGGGGGTCTCTGGGGCCAACGTCCTGACTTTC. The full variable domain, rest sourced from reference TRBV3-1 and TRBJ2-6, is DTAVSQTPKYLVTQMGNDKSIKCEQNLGHDTMYWYKQDSKKFLKIMFSYNNKELIINETVPNRFSPKSPDKAHLNLHINSLELGDSAVYFCASSHEGVSGANVLTFGAGSRLTVL.

There are a few counts of this clonotype. The chain recombines TRBV4-1 with TRBJ2-1; 15 bases match TRBD2. This CDR3 spans 21 amino acids. Trimming at V came to 3 bases and at J to 1 base, leaving 13 bases not matched to a gene. Germline V gene sequence: CDR1 MGHRA, CDR2 YSYEKL. CDR3 amino acids: CASSHPVPGLAGGYSYNEQFF. The CDR3 DNA is TGCGCCAGCAGCCATCCAGTCCCGGGACTAGCGGGGGGCTATTCCTACAATGAGCAGTTCTTC.

This CDR3 is CASSYDPRQGLSGANVLTF. The CDR3 DNA follows: TGTGCCAGCAGTTACGATCCCCGACAGGGACTCTCTGGGGCCAACGTCCTGACTTTC. The gene calls are TRBV6-5 and TRBJ2-6; D is perhaps TRBD1 (7 bases). Germline CDR1 is MNHEY and CDR2 is SVGAGI. The V gene lost 2 bases and the J gene lost 0 bases, with 17 bases spanning the gap. This CDR3 region has 19 residues.

The chain carries TRBV7-9 and TRBJ1-4, with D perhaps matching TRBD1 (5 bases). The CDR3 runs 14 residues. V lost 1 base and J lost 8, with 11 bases in between. Germline V CDR1 and CDR2: SEHNR, FQNEAQ (reference sequence). The CDR3 reads CASSLERGTEKLFF. CDR3 nucleotides: TGTGCCAGCAGCTTAGAGAGGGGTACGGAAAAACTGTTTTTT.

The J gene is TRBJ1-2, the V gene TRBV4-3; D may be TRBD1 (5 bases). Per germline, CDR1 LGHNA and CDR2 YSLEER. V was trimmed by 1 base and J by 4 bases, leaving 10 bases between them. The length of the CDR3 is 14 residues. CDR3 amino acids: CASSQAGGFYGYTF. CDR3 coding DNA: TGCGCCAGCAGCCAAGCTGGGGGGTTCTATGGCTACACCTTC.

The chain links TRBV4-3 to TRBJ1-2; D perhaps matches TRBD1 (6 bases). There are 15 residues in the CDR3. Trimming removed 1 base from V and 5 bases from J, with 14 bases in between. Germline V gene lookup returns CDR1 LGHNA and CDR2 YSLEER. This CDR3 reads CASSQVTDSTYGYTF. CDR3 in DNA: TGCGCCAGCAGCCAAGTGACGGACAGCACATATGGCTACACCTTC.

Only a few counts were recorded for this clonotype. The rearrangement uses TRBV7-2 and TRBJ2-7, with 8 bases identical to TRBD1. Germline assignment: CDR1 SGHTA and CDR2 FQGNSA. This CDR3 is built from 15 residues. V lost 4 bases to trimming and J lost 5 bases; unmatched junction nucleotides: 10. This CDR3 is CASSSAGQGVNEQYF. The CDR3 DNA reads TGTGCCAGCAGCTCTGCCGGACAGGGAGTGAACGAGCAGTACTTC.

For this clonotype: At one end the junction does not follow the germline gene, possibly because of a read error. The V gene is TRBV7-2, the J gene TRBJ2-7; 9 nucleotides agree with TRBD2. Germline loops: CDR1 SGHTA, CDR2 FQGNSA. The CDR3 contains 16 residues. CDR3 residues: CAGSLGLRGGPYEQYF. The CDR3 nucleotides read TGTGCCGGCAGCTTAGGTCTGCGGGGGGGCCCCTACGAGCAGTACTTC.

The rearrangement joins TRBV4-1 to TRBJ2-5; 14 bases line up with TRBD2. With 2 bases clipped from V and 11 bases from J, the junction kept 10 bases outside the gene matches. In germline, CDR1 is MGHRA, CDR2 YSYEKL. This CDR3 is 16 amino acids long. The CDR3 DNA reads TGCGCCAGCAGCCAAAATCCGGGACTAGCGGGGGAAGAGCAGTACTTC. This gives the protein CASSQNPGLAGEEQYF.

The V call is TRBV4-2, the J call TRBJ1-5; TRBD1 matches at 8 bases. Germline-derived CDR1 and CDR2 are LGHNA and YNFKEQ. The V and J ends lost 1 base and 7 bases, in that order; junction bases with no gene match: 3. CDR3 length: 14 residues. CDR3 amino acids: CASSQVTGDQPQHF. In DNA, the CDR3 is TGTGCCAGCAGCCAAGTGACAGGGGACCAGCCCCAGCATTTT.